Sequencing of this T cell receptor (beta chain) was carried out in a study of response to subunit inactivated influenza vaccine. TCRdb re-called the RT-PCR reads with MiXCR, one entry per CDR3 protein. The table shows hundreds of thousands of distinct CDR3 sequences, with roughly 13% occurring only once. CDR1 DFQATT and CDR2 SNEGSKA come from the germline V gene (reference sequence). The CDR3 is 15 residues long. Trimming pared 6 bases from V and 3 bases from J, leaving 20 bases between. This clonotype showed up just a few times. V gene TRBV20-1 combines with J gene TRBJ1-2; the D gene is possibly TRBD1 (6 bases). Sequencing was performed on PBMCs from blood, taken roughly 46 days after vaccination. The origin of this receptor is a man aged 45 to 65 who received an inactivated influenza vaccine. CDR3 protein: CSAGETGREDYGYTF. Here the CDR3 DNA reads TGCAGTGCCGGGGAAACAGGGCGGGAGGACTATGGCTACACCTTC.